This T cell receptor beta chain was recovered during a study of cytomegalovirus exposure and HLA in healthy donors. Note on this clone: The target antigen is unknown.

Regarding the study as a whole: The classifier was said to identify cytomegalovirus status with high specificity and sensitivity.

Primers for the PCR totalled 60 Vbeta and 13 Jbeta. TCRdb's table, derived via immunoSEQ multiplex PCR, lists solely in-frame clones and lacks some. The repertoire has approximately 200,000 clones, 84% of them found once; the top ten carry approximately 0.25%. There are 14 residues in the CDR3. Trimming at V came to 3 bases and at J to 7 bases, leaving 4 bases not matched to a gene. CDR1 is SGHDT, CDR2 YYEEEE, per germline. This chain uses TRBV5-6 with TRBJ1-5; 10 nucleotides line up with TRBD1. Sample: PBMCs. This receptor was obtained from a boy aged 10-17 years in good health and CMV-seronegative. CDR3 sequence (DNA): TGTGCCAGCAGCTACCTGGACAGGGGGCAGCCCCAGCATTTT. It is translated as CASSYLDRGQPQHF.